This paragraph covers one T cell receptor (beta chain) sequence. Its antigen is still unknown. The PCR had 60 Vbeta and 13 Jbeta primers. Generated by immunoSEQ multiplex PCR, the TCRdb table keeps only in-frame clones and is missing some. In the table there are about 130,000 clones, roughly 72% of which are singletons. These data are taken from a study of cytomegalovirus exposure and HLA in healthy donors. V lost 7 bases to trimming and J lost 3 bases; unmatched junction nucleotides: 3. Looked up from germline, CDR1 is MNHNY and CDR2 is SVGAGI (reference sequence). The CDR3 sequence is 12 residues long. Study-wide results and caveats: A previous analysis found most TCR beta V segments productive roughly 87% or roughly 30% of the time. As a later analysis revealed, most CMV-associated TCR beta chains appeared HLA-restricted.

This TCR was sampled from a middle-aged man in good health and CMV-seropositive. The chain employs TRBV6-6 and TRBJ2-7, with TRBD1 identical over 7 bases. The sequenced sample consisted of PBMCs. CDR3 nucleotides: TGTGCCAGCAACGACAGGGACTACGAGCAGTACTTC. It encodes CASNDRDYEQYF.